A selection of T cell receptor beta chains follows, all from one sample in a study of T-cell memory formation after mild COVID-19. TCRdb used MiXCR to reprocess the 5' RACE reads, holding one entry per CDR3 protein. The sample comprises roughly 99,000 distinct CDR3 sequences, around 15% of which are singletons, and about 39% rests with the top ten. The source material was PBMCs or a T cell subset sorted from them (not recorded which). These receptors were obtained from a young man who had mild COVID-19 (a few samples of this study predate the infection). Cell type and time point are not known. CDR3s include the opening cysteine and the closing phenylalanine or tryptophan. The order of the fields is D gene, clone size, V gene, J gene, CDR3 protein, CDR3 DNA. D genes are given only for firm matches. For some rows the clone size is stated as once, few or many, or as a class when expanded; others skip it.

D gene: TRBD1
clone size: .
V gene: TRBV18
J gene: TRBJ2-4
CDR3 protein: CASSLRGRIGKNIQYF
CDR3 DNA: TGTGCCAGCTCACTCAGGGGGCGCATAGGCAAAAACATTCAGTACTTC

D gene: .
clone size: few
V gene: TRBV9
J gene: TRBJ1-6
CDR3 protein: CASSVAGNSYNSPLHF
CDR3 DNA: TGTGCCAGCAGCGTAGCAGGGAACTCCTATAATTCACCCCTCCACTTT

D gene: .
clone size: few
V gene: TRBV7-9
J gene: TRBJ1-4
CDR3 protein: CASMEPTNEKLFF
CDR3 DNA: TGTGCCAGCATGGAGCCAACTAATGAAAAACTGTTTTTT

D gene: .
clone size: many
V gene: TRBV7-6
J gene: TRBJ2-3
CDR3 protein: CASSLAGNTDTQYF
CDR3 DNA: TGTGCCAGCAGCTTAGCGGGGAACACAGATACGCAGTATTTT

D gene: .
clone size: few
V gene: TRBV7-2
J gene: TRBJ1-1
CDR3 protein: CASSHTGYTEAFF
CDR3 DNA: TGTGCCAGCAGTCATACAGGGTACACTGAAGCTTTCTTT

D gene: TRBD2
clone size: .
V gene: TRBV19
J gene: TRBJ2-3
CDR3 protein: CASSSRTSGDTDTQYF
CDR3 DNA: TGTGCCAGTAGCTCTAGGACTAGCGGCGACACAGATACGCAGTATTTT

D gene: .
clone size: few
V gene: TRBV7-9
J gene: TRBJ1-1
CDR3 protein: CASSPGLAMNTEAFF
CDR3 DNA: TGTGCCAGCAGCCCGGGCCTCGCAATGAACACTGAAGCTTTCTTT

D gene: .
clone size: .
V gene: TRBV4-3
J gene: TRBJ2-3
CDR3 protein: CASRQPGAVATDTQYF
CDR3 DNA: TGCGCCAGCAGACAGCCAGGGGCGGTAGCGACAGATACGCAGTATTTT

D gene: .
clone size: .
V gene: TRBV9
J gene: TRBJ2-2
CDR3 protein: CASSVVETGTGELFF
CDR3 DNA: TGTGCCAGCAGCGTAGTAGAGACGGGTACCGGGGAGCTGTTTTTT

D gene: .
clone size: few
V gene: TRBV9
J gene: TRBJ1-1
CDR3 protein: CASSPPSGAMNTEAFF
CDR3 DNA: TGTGCCAGCAGCCCTCCTTCAGGGGCCATGAACACTGAAGCTTTCTTT

D gene: TRBD2
clone size: .
V gene: TRBV7-8
J gene: TRBJ2-5
CDR3 protein: CASSLGSGGRETQYF
CDR3 DNA: TGTGCCAGCAGCTTAGGTTCGGGGGGGAGGGAGACCCAGTACTTC

D gene: .
clone size: many
V gene: TRBV4-1
J gene: TRBJ1-1
CDR3 protein: CASSQGPPGGTEAFF
CDR3 DNA: TGCGCCAGCAGCCAAGGACCACCAGGAGGCACTGAAGCTTTCTTT

D gene: TRBD2
clone size: .
V gene: TRBV7-8
J gene: TRBJ2-3
CDR3 protein: CASIETLAGTTDTQYF
CDR3 DNA: TGTGCCAGCATCGAAACACTAGCGGGGACCACAGATACGCAGTATTTT

D gene: TRBD1
clone size: few
V gene: TRBV28
J gene: TRBJ2-6
CDR3 protein: CASSFVLGTGSSGANVLTF
CDR3 DNA: TGTGCCAGCAGTTTCGTCCTCGGGACAGGGTCCTCTGGGGCCAACGTCCTGACTTTC

D gene: .
clone size: many
V gene: TRBV9
J gene: TRBJ1-4
CDR3 protein: CASSGRGLTNEKLFF
CDR3 DNA: TGTGCCAGCAGCGGCCGGGGGCTGACTAATGAAAAACTGTTTTTT

D gene: .
clone size: few
V gene: TRBV4-1
J gene: TRBJ2-3
CDR3 protein: CASRRENTATQYF
CDR3 DNA: TGCGCCAGCCGGCGGGAAAACACAGCTACGCAGTATTTT

D gene: .
clone size: once
V gene: TRBV6-1
J gene: TRBJ2-3
CDR3 protein: CASSVASARPDTQYF
CDR3 DNA: TGTGCCAGCAGTGTAGCGAGCGCGCGCCCAGATACGCAGTATTTT

D gene: TRBD2
clone size: few
V gene: TRBV9
J gene: TRBJ2-3
CDR3 protein: CASSGWAPKGTSGGGTDTQYF
CDR3 DNA: TGTGCCAGCAGCGGATGGGCTCCGAAGGGGACTAGCGGGGGGGGCACAGATACGCAGTATTTT

D gene: TRBD2
clone size: few
V gene: TRBV4-3
J gene: TRBJ2-1
CDR3 protein: CASSQRGGPYSEQFF
CDR3 DNA: TGCGCCAGCAGCCAGCGGGGGGGCCCCTATAGTGAGCAGTTCTTC

D gene: .
clone size: few
V gene: TRBV29-1
J gene: TRBJ1-1
CDR3 protein: CSVEGSEALGAFF
CDR3 DNA: TGCAGCGTTGAAGGGTCAGAGGCCTTAGGGGCTTTCTTT

D gene: TRBD1
clone size: few
V gene: TRBV6-2/TRBV6-3
J gene: TRBJ2-3
CDR3 protein: CASSYNIGTGGDTQYF
CDR3 DNA: TGTGCCAGCAGTTACAATATTGGGACAGGGGGCGATACGCAGTATTTT

D gene: .
clone size: few
V gene: TRBV7-6
J gene: TRBJ2-7
CDR3 protein: CASSLVLQEQYF
CDR3 DNA: TGTGCCAGCAGCTTAGTGCTCCAGGAGCAGTACTTC

D gene: TRBD2
clone size: few
V gene: TRBV4-1
J gene: TRBJ2-3
CDR3 protein: CASSQDRPTSGVGMYTQYF
CDR3 DNA: TGCGCCAGCAGCCAGGACCGACCGACTAGCGGGGTCGGTATGTATACGCAGTATTTT

D gene: TRBD2
clone size: few
V gene: TRBV4-2
J gene: TRBJ2-5
CDR3 protein: CASSQFFGGVRQETQYF
CDR3 DNA: TGTGCCAGCAGCCAATTTTTCGGGGGGGTTCGCCAAGAGACCCAGTACTTC

D gene: TRBD1
clone size: few
V gene: TRBV7-9
J gene: TRBJ1-1
CDR3 protein: CASSGWTGEAEAFF
CDR3 DNA: TGTGCCAGCAGCGGATGGACAGGGGAGGCTGAAGCTTTCTTT

D gene: .
clone size: few
V gene: TRBV6-6
J gene: TRBJ2-3
CDR3 protein: CASTFRSTDTQYF
CDR3 DNA: TGTGCCAGCACGTTCCGTAGCACAGATACGCAGTATTTT

D gene: .
clone size: .
V gene: TRBV12-3/TRBV12-4
J gene: TRBJ2-4
CDR3 protein: CASSFIPKNIQYF
CDR3 DNA: TGTGCCAGCAGTTTTATACCCAAAAACATTCAGTACTTC

D gene: .
clone size: .
V gene: TRBV12-3/TRBV12-4
J gene: TRBJ2-5
CDR3 protein: CASSFPGQEETQYF
CDR3 DNA: TGTGCCAGCAGTTTCCCCGGACAAGAAGAGACCCAGTACTTC